This T cell receptor beta chain appears in the sequencing data of a study of regulatory T cells in long-lasting Graves disease. Study-level findings and limits: Patients with persistent disease shared 2,741 public clonotypes, outpacing the roughly 870 shared by new patients. Favored gene segments in persistent disease were TRBV28, TRBJ1-2 and TRBJ2-5.

Notes on this clonotype: Antigen: not known.

Time point in this sample: newly diagnosed GD, antithyroid drugs for less than 3 months. Following extraction of RNA from PBMCs, that RNA was used to make the TCR library. V dropped 0 bases and J dropped 0 bases, with 9 bases sitting between them. The length of the CDR3 is 15 residues. Germline V gene lookup returns CDR1 SGHRS and CDR2 YFSETQ. Through Arm-PCR of CDR3 regions and iRepertoire HTBI primers, TCR beta libraries were built. One entry per CDR3 protein, called by TCRdb with MiXCR from the multiplex PCR reads. This table holds 600,000 to 650,000 distinct CDR3 sequences, approximately 15% found once. These data were also reused for a study on T cells in Graves' hyperthyroidism and ophthalmopathy.

The sample here was peripheral blood mononuclear cells (PBMCs), taken at new diagnosis, from a patient treated with antithyroid drugs. The chain recombines TRBV5-1 with TRBJ1-2, with D possibly matching TRBD1 (5 bases). This receptor was obtained from a woman in her twenties or thirties with Graves disease. This CDR3 is CASSLGQSANYGYTF. The CDR3 region has the DNA TGCGCCAGCAGCTTGGGACAGTCAGCTAACTATGGCTACACCTTC.